Included here is one TCR beta chain sequence, with context. Germline CDR1 reads MRHNA; CDR2 reads SNTAGT. V was pared by 5 bases and J by 0 bases, with 19 bases between. The CDR3 sequence is 18 residues long. The source of the sample is a study of blood T cell repertoires in COVID-19. Study-level background: Acute-phase and convalescent COVID-19 samples originated in the United States, Italy and Spain. T cells, B-cell-depleted T cells, or PBMCs provided the cDNA or gDNA that served as material.

Original processing notes: Reference gene primer amplification gave nucleated cell count estimates. TCRdb's table, derived via immunoSEQ multiplex PCR, lists solely in-frame clones and lacks some. The V and J calls and clone size are taken from that table; D and trimming were inferred from the DNA. In the table there are some 190,000 clones, about 91% of which are singletons. The TCR sequence derives from a man aged 18 to 30 with active or convalescent COVID-19. This chain uses TRBV6-4 with TRBJ2-2, with TRBD2 as a possible D gene (6 bases). The source material was peripheral blood. DNA for the CDR3: TGTGCCAGCAGTCGGGGATGGGGGGACGGTACGAACACCGGGGAGCTGTTTTTT. Protein sequence: CASSRGWGDGTNTGELFF.